The clone carrying this T cell receptor beta chain was seen once. RNA amounts of 0.5 to 1 ug underwent reverse transcription with random hexamers. MiXCR was run by TCRdb on the immunoSEQ multiplex PCR reads, yielding one entry per CDR3 protein. The top ten clones hold just under 0.095% of a sample with approximately 190,000 distinct CDR3 sequences, nearly 95% of them seen once. These data are taken from a study of CD8 T cells in Susac syndrome. CDR3 length: 13 amino acids. Trimming left V 4 bases short and J 4 bases short, with 11 bases between. Germline V gene data show CDR1 as SGHDT and CDR2 as YYEEEE.

The sample consisted of CD4+ T cells from PBMCs. The chain carries TRBV5-6 and TRBJ1-2, with no clear D. This sequence was found in a human donor with multiple sclerosis. CDR3 nucleotides: TGTGCCAGCAGCACAACAGCTTTCTATGGCTACACCTTC. The encoded protein is CASSTTAFYGYTF.